Listed below are T cell receptor beta chains from one sample, sequenced in a study of blood T cells in healthy people across ages. A single record per CDR3 protein comes from TCRdb applying MiXCR to the 5' RACE reads. This sample has 630,000 or so distinct CDR3 sequences, with approximately 30% found just once. The specimen sequenced was blood. Every receptor here comes from a woman older than 75 in good health. The CDR3 runs from the conserved cysteine through the conserved F or W. A D gene is named only where the DNA matches it firmly. Size is stated for part of the rows, as once, few or many counts, or as a class when the clone is expanded.

>NA|TRBD1|TRBV6-4|TRBJ1-6
TGTGCCAGCAGTGAATGGACAGGGTTGTCACCCCTCCACTTT
CASSEWTGLSPLHF
>many|TRBD2|TRBV2|TRBJ2-2
TGTGCCAGCAGAGCACTAGCGGTAAACACCGGGGAGCTGTTTTTT
CASRALAVNTGELFF
>NA|TRBD2|TRBV29-1|TRBJ2-1
TGCAGCGTGGGACTAGCGGCCAGGGCCAATGAGCAGTTCTTC
CSVGLAARANEQFF
>many|NA|TRBV10-3|TRBJ1-2
TGTGCCATCATGACGGGAGCGCCTCATGGCTACACCTTC
CAIMTGAPHGYTF
>few|NA|TRBV30|TRBJ2-3
TGTGCCTGGAGCCTATGGCTAGCGACAAGCACAGATACGCAGTATTTT
CAWSLWLATSTDTQYF
>many|TRBD1|TRBV3-1|TRBJ2-1
TGTGCCAGCAGACGGACAGGGGGCAATGAGCAGTTCTTC
CASRRTGGNEQFF
>many|NA|TRBV25-1|TRBJ1-2
TGTGCCAGCAGTGAGATTGGTTATGGCTACACCTTC
CASSEIGYGYTF
>many|NA|TRBV27|TRBJ1-2
TGTGCCAGCAGTTTTAGGGGCGGCTATGGCTACACCTTC
CASSFRGGYGYTF
>many|NA|TRBV6-5|TRBJ2-1
TGTGCCAGCAGCCCGACGGCGCTAGCTCGCAATGAGCAGTTCTTC
CASSPTALARNEQFF
>NA|TRBD2|TRBV20-1|TRBJ2-7
TGCAGTGCTAGAGATCTAGGGACTAGCTACGAGCAGTACTTC
CSARDLGTSYEQYF
>many|NA|TRBV20-1|TRBJ2-5
TGCAGTGCTAGAGATCTGGGCGAGACCCAGTACTTC
CSARDLGETQYF
>many|NA|TRBV9|TRBJ1-1
TGTGCCAGCAGCGTAGAAGGGGCTTACACTGAAGCTTTCTTT
CASSVEGAYTEAFF
>many|NA|TRBV6-6|TRBJ2-7
TGTGCCAGCAGTTACGGGGGGGGGGCGCGAGGCGAGCAGTACTTC
CASSYGGGARGEQYF
>few|TRBD2|TRBV7-2|TRBJ2-2
TGTGCCAGCAGCATGCTAGCGGGGGTGAACACCGGGGAGCTGTTTTTT
CASSMLAGVNTGELFF
>many|NA|TRBV7-9|TRBJ1-6
TGTGCCAGCAGCTATACACGCGTTCGGTCACCCCTCCACTTT
CASSYTRVRSPLHF
>many|TRBD1|TRBV2|TRBJ1-1
TGTGCCAGCAGGTTCTGGGACAGTCGAAGCACTGAAGCTTTCTTT
CASRFWDSRSTEAFF
>NA|NA|TRBV7-9|TRBJ2-1
TGTGCCAGTAGCTTAGTAGACAACAATGAGCAGTTCTTC
CASSLVDNNEQFF
>NA|TRBD1|TRBV3-1|TRBJ1-2
TGTGCCAGCAGCCCTCGTGGACAGGGGAGCTACACCTTC
CASSPRGQGSYTF
>NA|TRBD2|TRBV20-1|TRBJ2-5
TGCAGTGCTAGTCCCCTAGCGGGAGGGGAGACCCAGTACTTC
CSASPLAGGETQYF
>NA|NA|TRBV7-9|TRBJ1-5
TGTGCCAGCAGCGCCGGGACGGGGCCCCAGCATTTT
CASSAGTGPQHF
>NA|NA|TRBV18|TRBJ1-1
TGTGCCAGCTCATTTGCGGGGGCCATGAACACTGAAGCTTTCTTT
CASSFAGAMNTEAFF
>few|NA|TRBV30|TRBJ2-2
TGTGCCTGGAGTGGGGTACAGGGTTTCGGGGAGCTGTTTTTT
CAWSGVQGFGELFF
>many|TRBD2|TRBV7-8|TRBJ2-3
TGTGCCAGCAGCTACGGACTAGCGGGGGGGACAAGCACAGATACGCAGTATTTT
CASSYGLAGGTSTDTQYF
>NA|TRBD2|TRBV18|TRBJ2-3
TGTGCCAGCTCACCACCGGGAGTAGCGGGGGGCACAGATACGCAGTATTTT
CASSPPGVAGGTDTQYF
>once|NA|TRBV5-1|TRBJ2-7
TGCGCCAGCAGCTTGGAGGGCCGACAGGACTACGAGCAGTACTTC
CASSLEGRQDYEQYF